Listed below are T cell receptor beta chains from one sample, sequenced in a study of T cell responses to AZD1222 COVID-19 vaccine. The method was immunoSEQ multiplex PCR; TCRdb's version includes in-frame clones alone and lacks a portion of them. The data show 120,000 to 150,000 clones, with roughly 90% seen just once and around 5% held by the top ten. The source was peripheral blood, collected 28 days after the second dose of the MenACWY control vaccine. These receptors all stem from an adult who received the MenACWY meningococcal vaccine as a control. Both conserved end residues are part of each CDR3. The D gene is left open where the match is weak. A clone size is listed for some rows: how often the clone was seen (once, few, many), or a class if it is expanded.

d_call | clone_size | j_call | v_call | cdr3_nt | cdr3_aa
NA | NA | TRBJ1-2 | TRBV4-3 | TGCGCCAGCAGTCTTACTGGGGGTGGGAACTATGGCTACACCTTC | CASSLTGGGNYGYTF
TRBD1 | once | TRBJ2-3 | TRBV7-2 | TGTGCCAGCAGCTTGCGGACAGGGACGACAGATACGCAGTATTTT | CASSLRTGTTDTQYF
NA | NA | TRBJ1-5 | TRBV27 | TGTGCCAGCAGTTTATTCAGGGATAGCAATCAGCCCCAGCATTTT | CASSLFRDSNQPQHF
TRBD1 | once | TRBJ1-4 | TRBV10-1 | TGCGCCAGCCGGGACAGCAATGAAAAACTGTTTTTT | CASRDSNEKLFF
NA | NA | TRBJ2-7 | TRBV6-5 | TGTGTGACAGCAGTCTCATGGGGAGAGCAGTACTTC | CVTAVSWGEQYF
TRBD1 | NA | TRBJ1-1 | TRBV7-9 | TGTGCCAGCAGCTTAACGAGGACAGGGCACGCTGAAGCTTTCTTT | CASSLTRTGHAEAFF
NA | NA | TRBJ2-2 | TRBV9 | TGTGCCAGCAGCGTAGAAGCGTTGGGCACCGGGGAGCTGTTTTTT | CASSVEALGTGELFF
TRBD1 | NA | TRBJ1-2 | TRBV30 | TGTGCCTGGAGCGCAAGACAGGGGGAGCCGGGATACGGCTACACCTTC | CAWSARQGEPGYGYTF
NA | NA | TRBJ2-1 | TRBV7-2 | TGTGCCAGCAGCTCCCGGAGGGGCGATGAGCAGTTCTTC | CASSSRRGDEQFF
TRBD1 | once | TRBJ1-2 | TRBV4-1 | TGCGCCAGCAGCCGCAGGACAGGGGGCGAGAGCTACACCTTC | CASSRRTGGESYTF
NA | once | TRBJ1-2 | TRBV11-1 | TGTGCCAGCAGCTTCGGGAGGGGCTATGGCTACACCTTC | CASSFGRGYGYTF
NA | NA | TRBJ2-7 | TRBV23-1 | TGCGCCAGCAGTCAATCCTCAAAGGGACACTCCTACGAGCAGTACTTC | CASSQSSKGHSYEQYF
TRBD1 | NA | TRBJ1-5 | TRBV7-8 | TGTGCCAGCAGCCCCGACAGGGGTCGTACTCAGCCCCAGCATTTT | CASSPDRGRTQPQHF
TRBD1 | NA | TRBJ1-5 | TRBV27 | TGTGCCAGCAGTTTCAACCGGGACAGGGATCAGCCCCAGCATTTT | CASSFNRDRDQPQHF
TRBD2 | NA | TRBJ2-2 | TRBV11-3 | TGTGCCAGCAGCTTAGGGACTAGCGTCACCGGGGAGCTGTTTTTT | CASSLGTSVTGELFF
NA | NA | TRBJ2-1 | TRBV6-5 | TGTGCCAGCAGTACCCGGGACCCCACCTACAATGAGCAGTTCTTC | CASSTRDPTYNEQFF
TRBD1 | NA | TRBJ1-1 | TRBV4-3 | TGCGCCAGCAGCCAAGATCCCAGGGGGCTGGGCACTGAAGCTTTCTTT | CASSQDPRGLGTEAFF
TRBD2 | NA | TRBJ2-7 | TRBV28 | TGTGCCAGCAGTTCCAGAAGGGAGGGCGAGCAGTACTTC | CASSSRREGEQYF
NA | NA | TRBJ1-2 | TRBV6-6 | TGTGCCAGCAGTTACAACGAAAGGGCAAGCTATGGCTACACCTTC | CASSYNERASYGYTF
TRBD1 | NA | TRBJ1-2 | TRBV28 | TGTGCCAGCAGCCGACAGGGACTGGCTATGGTCTATGGCTACACCTTC | CASSRQGLAMVYGYTF
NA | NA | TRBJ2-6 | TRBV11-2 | TGTGCCAGCAGCTTAGGGCCCTCTGGGGCCAACGTCCTGACTTTC | CASSLGPSGANVLTF
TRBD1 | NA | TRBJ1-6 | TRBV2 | TGTGCCAGCAGTGATTTGGGACAGGGGATAAATTCACCCCTCCACTTT | CASSDLGQGINSPLHF
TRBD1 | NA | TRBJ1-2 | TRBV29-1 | TGCAGCGTTGACAATTACAGGGGGAACTATGGCTACACCTTC | CSVDNYRGNYGYTF
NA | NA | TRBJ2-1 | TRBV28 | TGTGCCAGCAGTTTAACAGGGAATGAGCAGTTCTTC | CASSLTGNEQFF
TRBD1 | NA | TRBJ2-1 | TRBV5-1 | TGCGCCAGCAGCCGGGACAGCCATGCAGCGGTCTTC | CASSRDSHAAVF
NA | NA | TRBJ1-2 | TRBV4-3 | TGCGCCAGCAGCCGGACCGTTACAGTGTCTAACTATGGCTACACCTTC | CASSRTVTVSNYGYTF
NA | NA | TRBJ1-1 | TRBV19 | TGTGCCAGTCAATACACAGAGAACACTGAAGCTTTCTTT | CASQYTENTEAFF
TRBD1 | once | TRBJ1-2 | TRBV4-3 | TGCGCCAGCAGCCAAGCGCCTACAGGGGTCTATGGCTACACCTTC | CASSQAPTGVYGYTF
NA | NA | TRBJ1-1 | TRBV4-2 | TGTGCCAGCAGCCAAGATCAGGGGTCCCCTGAAGCTTTCTTT | CASSQDQGSPEAFF
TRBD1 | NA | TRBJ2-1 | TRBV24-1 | TGTGCCACCACCGGGACAGGGGTAGGTAATGAGCAGTTCTTC | CATTGTGVGNEQFF
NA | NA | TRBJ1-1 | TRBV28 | TGTGCCAGCAGTAACCGGGACGCAGCTTTCTTT | CASSNRDAAFF
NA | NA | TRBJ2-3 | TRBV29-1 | TGCAGCGCTCGCAGAGTACCGGCGGATTGGGGCGCAGATACGCAGTATTTT | CSARRVPADWGADTQYF
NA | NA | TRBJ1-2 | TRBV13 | TGTGCCAGCAGCTTAGACGGGGGCCGCTATGGCTACACCTTC | CASSLDGGRYGYTF